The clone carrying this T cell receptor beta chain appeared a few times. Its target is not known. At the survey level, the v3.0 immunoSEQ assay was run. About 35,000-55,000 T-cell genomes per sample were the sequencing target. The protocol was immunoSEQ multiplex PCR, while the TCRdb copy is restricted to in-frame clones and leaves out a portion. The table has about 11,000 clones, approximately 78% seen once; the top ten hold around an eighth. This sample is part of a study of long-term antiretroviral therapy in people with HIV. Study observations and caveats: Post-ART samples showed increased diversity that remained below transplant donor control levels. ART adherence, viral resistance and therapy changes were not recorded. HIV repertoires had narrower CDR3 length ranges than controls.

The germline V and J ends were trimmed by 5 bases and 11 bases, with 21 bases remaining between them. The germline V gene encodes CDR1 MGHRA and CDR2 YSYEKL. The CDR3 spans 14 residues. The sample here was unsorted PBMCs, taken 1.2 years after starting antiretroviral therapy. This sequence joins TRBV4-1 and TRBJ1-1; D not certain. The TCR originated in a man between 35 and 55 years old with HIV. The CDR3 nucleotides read TGCGCCAGCAGCTTACATATCGTGGGAGAAGATGCTTTCTTT. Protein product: CASSLHIVGEDAFF.